Here is one T cell receptor beta chain with its context. The V gene lost 3 bases and the J gene lost 7 bases, with 9 bases spanning the gap. CDR1 DFQATT and CDR2 SNEGSKA come from the germline V gene (reference sequence). The CDR3 is 11 residues long. These data belong to a study of blood T cell repertoires in COVID-19. Study information: Spain, Italy and the United States supplied samples that represented acute and convalescent COVID-19.

Methods used by the authors: Nucleated cell counts were estimated from reference gene primer amplification. The repertoire was sequenced with immunoSEQ multiplex PCR; TCRdb's copy has only in-frame clones and lacks some. The V and J calls and clone size come from that table; D and trimming were worked out from the DNA. The sample holds roughly 500,000 clones, approximately 87% seen once. Specimen: PBMCs or T cells enriched from blood (not recorded which). This sequence originates from a woman aged 40 to 49 who had recovered from COVID-19. The rearrangement links TRBV20-1 to TRBJ1-1; D perhaps matches TRBD1 (5 bases). DNA for the CDR3: TGCAGTGCTAGTGAACAGGTTGAAGCTTTCTTT. It yields the protein CSASEQVEAFF.